This T cell receptor beta chain emerged from a study of cytomegalovirus exposure and HLA in healthy donors (dated by TCRdb to the late 2010s). As for the study more broadly: According to an earlier analysis of several hundred of the donors, about 170 million T cells yielded 120 million or so unique TCR beta sequences and approximately 300 Gb of sequence data. The study aimed to test whether signatures of past pathogen exposure could be identified by cataloging public T cell receptors. To predict cytomegalovirus infection status, the study brought together high-throughput TCR immunosequencing, statistical association of individual TCRs with disease status, and machine learning. Besides the first cohort of roughly 640 subjects, a separate validation cohort made up of 90 to 150 different subjects was used. Donor age, sex, ethnicity and CMV serostatus were compiled alongside the repertoire data. All discovery cohort repertoires had been generated using a single sequencing platform. Typing coverage varied by locus: roughly 629-640 donors for A, B, C, DRB1 and DQB1; 500 to 550 for DQA1; more than 600 for DPA1; under 490 for DPB1. An early release covering some 640 HLA-typed donors comprised 250 to 350 gigabases of sequencing data and around 86 million unique TCR sequences. Four or five DR-DQ haplotypes were treated as single units for association and clustering because of strong linkage in the cohort. An earlier analysis of fewer than 700 of the donors applied high-throughput TCR beta sequencing to assess whether each TCR beta V gene segment acted as functional or pseudogenic. The genetic ancestry cluster associated with self-reported Caucasian donors included over 65% of the 398 genotyped donors. A later analysis re-analyzed previously published TCR beta repertoires from 650 to 800 donors and added high-resolution HLA genotyping to study TCR occurrence patterns. Genome-wide SNP genotypes for about 55% of the roughly 670 donors were used in a later genetic analysis, which treated that subset as a discovery cohort. The study used immunosequencing to profile the T cell repertoires of more than 650 subjects and linked those repertoires to cytomegalovirus serostatus. The later analysis used no new phenotypic data to find candidate immune exposures, relying instead on TCR beta sequences and their occurrence across donors. Across under 500 genotyped donors of the cohort, an average of about 250,000 unique TCR beta nucleotide sequences per donor were sequenced, and about a sixth of those sequences were non-productive. Both class I and class II loci were covered by HLA typing, at four-digit resolution. Points the paper makes about the study in general: According to the authors, the approach could potentially be generalized to other disease states and immunological phenotypes. Compared with the approximately 600-donor mean, donors in an Asian-associated ancestry cluster had fewer N-insertions in productive TCRs, according to a later genetic analysis. While some public TCRs were present in many individuals, most TCR sequences turned up only very rarely across donors. A later analysis found that HLA-associated TCR beta chains were more clonally expanded and had lower generation probabilities than equally common non-associated chains. In vitro tests confirmed that a few of the cytomegalovirus-associated TCR beta chains recognize cytomegalovirus antigens. A later analysis reported that several top co-occurrence clusters appeared linked to parvovirus B19, influenza, CMV and Epstein-Barr virus. The earlier analysis of approximately 560 of the donors excluded roughly 16 rarely observed V segments, including chromosome 9 orphons, because counts were too low. The 87-base-pair reads could not distinguish some IMGT-functional V segments, including TRBV6-2 and TRBV6-3, so those segments were excluded. The presence/absence analyses assumed that sequencing depth was roughly uniform across donors, and that assumption may not be true. Assigning TCR associations to individual alleles was difficult when HLA alleles, especially DR and DQ, strongly co-occurred. For the cohort, immune exposure information was limited to CMV serostatus. Broadly in line with IMGT annotations, most TCR beta V segments showed up in productive rearrangements about 87% or about 30% of the time in an earlier analysis of about 500 of the donors. Correlated functional status among segregating V segments might reflect linkage disequilibrium, but an unknown experimental factor could not be ruled out. A later analysis found that TCR association rates varied across HLA loci, with DRB1 alleles showing the most associated TCRs and HLA-C alleles the fewest. HLA typing was unavailable for some donors at each locus, so association tests used only the typed subset. A total of about 150 TCR beta chains were listed by the study as associated with cytomegalovirus. An association between a missense DCLRE1C variant and V-gene and J-gene trimming of TCR beta chains was found in a later genetic analysis and replicated in an independent cohort. At a false discovery rate of 0.05, a later analysis linked 16,951 TCR beta sequences to specific HLA alleles. Only TCR beta chains were sequenced in this cohort, and the absence of alpha or paired-chain data limited detectable features. The classifier was reported to diagnose cytomegalovirus status with high specificity and sensitivity in both the original and validation cohorts. Most CMV-associated TCR beta chains appeared to be HLA-restricted in a later analysis, and the HLA associations seemed to be driven largely by CMV exposure. A further reported finding was that TCR beta sequences accurately predicted the HLA-A and HLA-B alleles for most subjects in the first cohort. A group of highly shared sequence variants was considered likely to be a technical artifact of the sequencing pipeline.

Via the germline V gene, CDR1 is SGHAT and CDR2 FQNNGV. Germline trimming amounts to 5 bases on V and 2 bases on J, with 5 as the count of junction bases outside the gene matches. Its CDR3 holds 15 amino acids, cysteine through phenylalanine. Only the CDR3 region is kept as DNA, spanning 45 bases read in frame from base 1. Details on this clone: Its recognized antigen is unknown.

The library was made by the immunoSEQ multiplex PCR assay. For the multiplex PCR, a mixture combining 60 forward primers for TCR Vbeta segments and 13 reverse primers for TCR Jbeta segments was used. The CDR3 region of rearranged TCR beta genes was amplified from genomic DNA with a multiplex PCR assay. The amplified TCR beta libraries were sequenced on the Illumina HiSeq System as 87-base-pair reads. The study's processing was this. A later analysis counted tens of millions of unique TCR beta chains across the roughly 700 repertoires, and 10 million to 12 million of these chains were shared by at least two donors. Raw reads were error-corrected and collapsed into unique sequences with a nearest-neighbor algorithm that merged closely related sequences to remove PCR and sequencing errors. CDR3 sequences were aligned to IMGT reference sequences to assign V, D and J gene segments. For a sequence to be retained, at least a six-nucleotide match to both a V gene segment and a J gene segment was required. Rearrangements were called productive when the CDR3 lacked stop codons and stayed in frame with V and J; all others were non-productive. Following IMGT convention, CDR3 was defined as the stretch from the second conserved V-encoded cysteine to the conserved J-encoded phenylalanine. In an earlier analysis of some 550 of the donors, sequences lacking an unambiguous match to a single V gene segment were excluded. An earlier analysis of under 750 of the donors called V segments functional above 56.7% productive rearrangements and segregating when the between-donor standard deviation exceeded 5%. A statistical classification framework was built for diagnosing cytomegalovirus status from the catalog of TCR beta chain sequences. In a later analysis, TCR nucleotide sequences were compared against IMGT/GENE-DB human TR gene sequences so that V and J genes could be assigned. In a later analysis, CDR3 sequences and most-parsimonious VDJ recombination scenarios were assigned using the TCRdist pipeline. In a later analysis, each TCR beta chain was defined by its CDR3 amino acid sequence together with its V-gene family, and reads lacking a unique V-gene family were excluded. To address suspected cross-contamination and a sequencing artifact, a later analysis removed over 500 highly shared, low-generation-probability nucleotide sequences. For each public chain, a later analysis derived a clonal expansion index from normalized ranks of inferred template counts within each repertoire. Generation probabilities in a later analysis came from a VDJ recombination model fitted to out-of-frame rearrangements, and those results were checked against IGoR. In a later analysis, hypergeometric tests were used to score TCR-TCR, TCR-HLA and TCR-CMV co-occurrence, with a repertoire-size bias correction applied to TCR pairs. In a later analysis, false discovery rates were estimated by permuting HLA or CMV assignments 20 times. In a later analysis, co-occurring TCRs were grouped with DBSCAN, and TCRdist sequence similarity was added when clustering was performed within HLA-allele-positive subsets. Repertoires with fewer than 30,000 or more than 120,000 public chains, plus five repertoires with anomalous nucleotide sharing, were excluded from co-occurrence clustering. TCRdb limited this immuneACCESS table to in-frame rearrangements with V and J called. A share of clones is missing; checked studies link under half to unresolved V genes, and the rest is unexplained. For V, J and clone size, that table is used; D and trimming come from the DNA. This sample's table carries some 160,000 clones. The leading ten clones occupy about 2% of the sample.

The cohort was made up of approximately 670 healthy bone marrow donors. At the time of sampling, every cohort member was nominally healthy, though immune exposures that went unrecorded were likely present. The donor was CMV seronegative and belonged to the group of 350 or so seronegative cohort members. Every donor gave a peripheral blood sample, and the peripheral blood mononuclear cells from that sample were used for TCR beta sequencing. The Qiagen DNeasy Blood Extraction Kit was used to extract genomic DNA from the blood cell samples. The sequencing sample was made of PBMCs. The clonotype was recovered from a man aged 25-45 years in good health and CMV-seronegative. Recombination connected TRBV11-2 to TRBJ2-7, with 11 bases matching TRBD1. The CDR3 protein sequence reads: CASSPWTGGAYEQYF. The DNA reads TGTGCCAGCAGCCCCTGGACAGGGGGCGCCTACGAGCAGTACTTC. The full variable domain, with segments outside the CDR3 supplied by the reference TRBV11-2 and TRBJ2-7 proteins, appears as EAGVAQSPRYKIIEKRQSVAFWCNPISGHATLYWYQQILGQGPKLLIQFQNNGVVDDSQLPKDRFSAERLKGVDSTLKIQPAKLEDSAVYLCASSPWTGGAYEQYFGPGTRLTVT.